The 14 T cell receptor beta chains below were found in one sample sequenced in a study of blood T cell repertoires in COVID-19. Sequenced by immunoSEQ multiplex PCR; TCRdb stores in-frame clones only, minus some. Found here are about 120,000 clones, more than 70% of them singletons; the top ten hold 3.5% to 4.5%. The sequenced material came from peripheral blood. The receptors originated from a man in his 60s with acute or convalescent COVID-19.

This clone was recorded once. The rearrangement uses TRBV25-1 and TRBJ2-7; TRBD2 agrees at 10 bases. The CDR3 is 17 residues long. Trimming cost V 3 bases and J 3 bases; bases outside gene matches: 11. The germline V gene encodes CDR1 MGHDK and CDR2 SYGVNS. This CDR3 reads CASSDAPGLASGYEQYF. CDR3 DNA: TGTGCCAGCAGTGATGCTCCGGGACTAGCGTCAGGCTACGAGCAGTACTTC.

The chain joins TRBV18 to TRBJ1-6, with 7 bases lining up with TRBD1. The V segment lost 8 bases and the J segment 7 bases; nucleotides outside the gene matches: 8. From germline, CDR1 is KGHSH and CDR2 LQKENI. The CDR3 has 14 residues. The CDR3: CASRTGRGNSPLHF. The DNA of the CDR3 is TGTGCCAGCCGCACGGGCAGGGGGAATTCACCCCTCCACTTT. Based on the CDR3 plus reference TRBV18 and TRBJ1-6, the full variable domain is NAGVMQNPRHLVRRRGQEARLRCSPMKGHSHVYWYRQLPEEGLKFMVYLQKENIIDESGMPKERFSAEFPKEGPSILRIQQVVRGDSAAYFCASRTGRGNSPLHFGNGTRLTVT.

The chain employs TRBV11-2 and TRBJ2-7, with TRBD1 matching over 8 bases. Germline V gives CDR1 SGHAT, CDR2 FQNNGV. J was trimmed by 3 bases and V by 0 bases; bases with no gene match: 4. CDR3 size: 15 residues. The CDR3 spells CASSLDRTGIYEQYF. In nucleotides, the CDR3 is TGTGCCAGCAGCTTAGACAGGACAGGGATCTACGAGCAGTACTTC.

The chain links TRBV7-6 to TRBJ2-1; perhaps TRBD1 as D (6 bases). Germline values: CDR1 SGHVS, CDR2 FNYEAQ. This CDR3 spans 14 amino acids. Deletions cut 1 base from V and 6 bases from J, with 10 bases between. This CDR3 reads CASSLGGGSNEQFF. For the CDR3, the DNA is TGTGCCAGCAGCTTAGGAGGGGGATCCAATGAGCAGTTCTTC.

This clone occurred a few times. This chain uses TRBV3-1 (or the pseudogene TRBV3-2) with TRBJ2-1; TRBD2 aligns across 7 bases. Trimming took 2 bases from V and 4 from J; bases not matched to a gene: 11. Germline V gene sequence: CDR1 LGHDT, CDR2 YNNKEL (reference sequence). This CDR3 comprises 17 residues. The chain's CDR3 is CASSQWSRLAAYNEQFF. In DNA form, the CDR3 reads TGTGCCAGCAGCCAATGGAGTCGGCTAGCGGCTTACAATGAGCAGTTCTTC.

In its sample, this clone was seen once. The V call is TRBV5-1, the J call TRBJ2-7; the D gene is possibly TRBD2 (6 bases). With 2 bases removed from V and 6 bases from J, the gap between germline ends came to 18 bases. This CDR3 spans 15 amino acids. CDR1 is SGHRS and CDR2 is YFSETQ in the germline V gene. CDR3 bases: TGCGCCAGCAGCTTAACGGGAGCCACCTTGAGCGAGCAGTACTTC. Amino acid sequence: CASSLTGATLSEQYF.

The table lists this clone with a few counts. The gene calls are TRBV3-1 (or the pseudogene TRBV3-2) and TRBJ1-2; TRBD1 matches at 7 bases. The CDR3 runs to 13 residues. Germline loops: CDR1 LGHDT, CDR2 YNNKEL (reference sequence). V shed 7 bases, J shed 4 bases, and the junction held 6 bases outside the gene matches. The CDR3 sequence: CASTRGDSYGYTF. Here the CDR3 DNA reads TGTGCCAGCACCAGGGGGGACAGCTATGGCTACACCTTC.

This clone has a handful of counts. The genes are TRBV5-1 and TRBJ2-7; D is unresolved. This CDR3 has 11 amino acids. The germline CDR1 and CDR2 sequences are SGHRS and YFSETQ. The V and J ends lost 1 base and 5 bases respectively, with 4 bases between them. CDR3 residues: CASSLNNEQYF. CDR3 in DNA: TGCGCCAGCAGCTTGAACAACGAGCAGTACTTC. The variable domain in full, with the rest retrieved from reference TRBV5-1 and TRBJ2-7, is KAGVTQTPRYLIKTRGQQVTLSCSPISGHRSVSWYQQTPGQGLQFLFEYFSETQRNKGNFPGRFSGRQFSNSRSEMNVSTLELGDSALYLCASSLNNEQYFGPGTRLTVT.

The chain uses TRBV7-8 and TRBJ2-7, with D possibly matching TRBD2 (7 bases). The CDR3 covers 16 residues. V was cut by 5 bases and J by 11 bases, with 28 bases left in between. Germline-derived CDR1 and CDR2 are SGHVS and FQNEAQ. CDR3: CASSPGGGGPLSSEYF. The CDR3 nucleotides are TGTGCCAGCAGCCCCGGAGGGGGGGGGCCCCTTTCGAGCGAGTACTTC.

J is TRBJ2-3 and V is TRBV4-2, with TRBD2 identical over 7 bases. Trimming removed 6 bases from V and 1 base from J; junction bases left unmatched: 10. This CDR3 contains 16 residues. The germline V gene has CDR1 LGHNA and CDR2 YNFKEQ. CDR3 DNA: TGTGCCAGCAGTGGGGAGGGAGGATCGGGCACAGATACGCAGTATTTT. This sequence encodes CASSGEGGSGTDTQYF.

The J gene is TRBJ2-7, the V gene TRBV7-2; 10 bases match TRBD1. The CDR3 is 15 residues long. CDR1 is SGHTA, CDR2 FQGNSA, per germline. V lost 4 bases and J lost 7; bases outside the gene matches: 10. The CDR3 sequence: CASSYSGTGAREQYF. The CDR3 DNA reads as TGTGCCAGCAGCTACTCCGGGACAGGGGCAAGGGAGCAGTACTTC.

For the CDR3, the DNA is TGTGCCAGCAGGCCGGGACAGGGCTCCTACGAGCAGTACTTC. Residues: CASRPGQGSYEQYF. The chain has TRBV5-6 and TRBJ2-7; TRBD1 agrees at 9 bases. With V trimmed by 5 bases and J by 0 bases, 3 bases remained unmatched. This CDR3 is built from 14 residues. CDR1 SGHDT and CDR2 YYEEEE come from the germline V gene.

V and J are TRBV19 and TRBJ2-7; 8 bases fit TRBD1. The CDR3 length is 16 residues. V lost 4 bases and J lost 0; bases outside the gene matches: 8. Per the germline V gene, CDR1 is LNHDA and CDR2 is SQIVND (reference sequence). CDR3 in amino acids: CASSRWTGRPSYEQYF. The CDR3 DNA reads TGTGCCAGTAGTAGATGGACAGGGAGACCCTCCTACGAGCAGTACTTC.

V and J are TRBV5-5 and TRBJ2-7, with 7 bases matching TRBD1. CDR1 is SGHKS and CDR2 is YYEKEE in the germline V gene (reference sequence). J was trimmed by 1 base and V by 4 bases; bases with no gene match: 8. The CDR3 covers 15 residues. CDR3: CASSPDRVRSYEQYF. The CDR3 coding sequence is TGTGCCAGCAGCCCAGACAGGGTTCGGTCCTACGAGCAGTACTTC.